The present TCR beta chain was sequenced within a study of T cell responses to AZD1222 COVID-19 vaccine. Assay: immunoSEQ multiplex PCR; the TCRdb copy retains only in-frame clones and omits some. The sample holds about 110,000 clones, 65% to 85% seen once. Study-wide findings and caveats: Sampling that yielded the repertoires occurred only after the peak T cell response.

For this clone: Its matching antigen is unknown.

The source is an adult in good health. The source material was peripheral blood, sampled on day 0 of AZD1222 vaccination.

The CDR3 sequence: CASSPATSAGTGELFF. In DNA, the CDR3 is TGTGCCAGCAGCCCTGCGACTAGCGCGGGCACCGGGGAGCTGTTTTTT. This rearrangement joins TRBV7-2 to TRBJ2-2; the match to TRBD2 covers 8 bases. J was trimmed by 4 bases and V by 5 bases; bases with no gene match: 9. CDR3 size: 16 residues. Germline V gene lookup returns CDR1 SGHTA and CDR2 FQGNSA.